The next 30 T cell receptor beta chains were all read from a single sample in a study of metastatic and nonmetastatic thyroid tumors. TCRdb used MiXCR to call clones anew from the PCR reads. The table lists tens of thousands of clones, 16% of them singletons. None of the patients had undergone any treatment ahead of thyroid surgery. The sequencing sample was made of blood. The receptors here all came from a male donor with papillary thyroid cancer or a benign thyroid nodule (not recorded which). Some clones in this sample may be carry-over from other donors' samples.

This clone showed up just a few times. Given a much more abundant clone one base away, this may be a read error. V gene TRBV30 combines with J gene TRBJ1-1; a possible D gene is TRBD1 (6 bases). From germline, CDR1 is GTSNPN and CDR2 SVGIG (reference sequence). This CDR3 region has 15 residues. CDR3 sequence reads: CVWIPERQGHTEAFF. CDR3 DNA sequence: TGTGTCTGGATCCCAGAGAGGCAGGGGCACACTGAAGCTTTCTTT.

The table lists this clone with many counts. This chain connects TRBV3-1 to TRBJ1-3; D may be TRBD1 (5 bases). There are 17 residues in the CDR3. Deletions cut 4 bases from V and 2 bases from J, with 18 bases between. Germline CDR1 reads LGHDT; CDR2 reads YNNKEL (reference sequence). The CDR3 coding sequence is TGTGCCAGCAGCCCAGACACGGGACTCGGCCCTGGAAACACCATATATTTT. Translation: CASSPDTGLGPGNTIYF.

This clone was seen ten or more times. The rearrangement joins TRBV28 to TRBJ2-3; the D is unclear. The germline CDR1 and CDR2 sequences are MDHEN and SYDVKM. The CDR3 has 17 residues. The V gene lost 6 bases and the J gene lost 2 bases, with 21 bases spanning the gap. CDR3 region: CASSPMTYGFYTDTQYF. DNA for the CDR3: TGTGCCAGCAGCCCCATGACCTACGGGTTTTACACAGATACGCAGTATTTT.

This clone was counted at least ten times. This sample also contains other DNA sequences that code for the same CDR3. The CDR3 coding sequence is TGTGCCAGCAGCCCCCGACAGGCCTCCTACGAGCAGTACTTC. Translation gives CASSPRQASYEQYF. The V and J genes are TRBV9 and TRBJ2-7, with D perhaps TRBD1 (6 bases). Germline values: CDR1 SGDLS, CDR2 YYNGEE. The CDR3 is made up of 14 amino acids. Trimming took 4 bases from V and 0 from J, leaving 11 bases between them.

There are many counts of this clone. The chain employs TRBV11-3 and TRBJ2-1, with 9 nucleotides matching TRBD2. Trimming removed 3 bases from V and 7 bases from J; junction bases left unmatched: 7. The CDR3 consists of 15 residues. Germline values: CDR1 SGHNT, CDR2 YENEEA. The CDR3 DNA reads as TGTGCCAGCAGCTTCAGCGGGGGGTGGTCGAATGAGCAGTTCTTC. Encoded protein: CASSFSGGWSNEQFF.

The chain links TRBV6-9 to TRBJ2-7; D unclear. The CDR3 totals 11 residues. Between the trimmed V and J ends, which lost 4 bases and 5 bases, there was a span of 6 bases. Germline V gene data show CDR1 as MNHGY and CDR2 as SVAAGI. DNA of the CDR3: TGTGCCAGCAGTTCCAGTAACGAGCAGTACTTC. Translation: CASSSSNEQYF.

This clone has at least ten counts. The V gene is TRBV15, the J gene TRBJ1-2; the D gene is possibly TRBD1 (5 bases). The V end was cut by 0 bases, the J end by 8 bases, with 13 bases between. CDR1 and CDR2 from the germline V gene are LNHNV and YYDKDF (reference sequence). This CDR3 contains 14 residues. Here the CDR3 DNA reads TGTGCCACCAGCAGAGAGGGGGGAGGGCGCGGCTACACCTTC. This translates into CATSREGGGRGYTF.

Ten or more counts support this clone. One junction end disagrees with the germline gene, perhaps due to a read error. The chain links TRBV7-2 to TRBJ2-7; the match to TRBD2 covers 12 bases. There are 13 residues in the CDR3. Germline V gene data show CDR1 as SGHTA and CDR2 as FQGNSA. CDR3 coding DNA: TGTGCCAGCAGCCCGGCTAGCGGGAGGGGGTGGCACTTC. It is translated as CASSPASGRGWHF.

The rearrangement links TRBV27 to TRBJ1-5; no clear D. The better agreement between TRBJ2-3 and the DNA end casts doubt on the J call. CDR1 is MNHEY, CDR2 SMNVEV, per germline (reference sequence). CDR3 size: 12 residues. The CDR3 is CASSSCNQPQYF. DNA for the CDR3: TGTGCCAGCAGTTCCTGTAATCAGCCCCAGTATTTT.

The CDR3 DNA sequence: TGCGCCAGCAGCTTGGCCGGACAGGCCGCCTATGGCTACACCTTC. Translation: CASSLAGQAAYGYTF. This chain joins TRBV5-1 and TRBJ1-2, with 7 bases fitting TRBD1. CDR1 SGHRS and CDR2 YFSETQ come from the germline V gene. With 0 bases clipped from V and 4 bases from J, the junction kept 6 bases outside the gene matches. The CDR3 has 15 amino acids. Together with reference TRBV5-1 and TRBJ1-2, the CDR3 gives the full variable domain: KAGVTQTPRYLIKTRGQQVTLSCSPISGHRSVSWYQQTPGQGLQFLFEYFSETQRNKGNFPGRFSGRQFSNSRSEMNVSTLELGDSALYLCASSLAGQAAYGYTFGSGTRLTVV.

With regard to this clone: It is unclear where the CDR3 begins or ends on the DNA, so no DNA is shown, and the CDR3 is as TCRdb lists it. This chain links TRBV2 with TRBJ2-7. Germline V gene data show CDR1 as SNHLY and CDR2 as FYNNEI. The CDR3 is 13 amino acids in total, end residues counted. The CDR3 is CASSSSSSYEQYF.

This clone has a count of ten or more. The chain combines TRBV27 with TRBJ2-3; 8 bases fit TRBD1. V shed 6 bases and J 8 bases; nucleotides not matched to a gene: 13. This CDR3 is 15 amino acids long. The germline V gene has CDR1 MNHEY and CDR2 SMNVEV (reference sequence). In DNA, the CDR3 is TGTGCCAGCAGCTTGGATGCAGGGGGCCGAGGTACGCAGTATTTT. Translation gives CASSLDAGGRGTQYF.

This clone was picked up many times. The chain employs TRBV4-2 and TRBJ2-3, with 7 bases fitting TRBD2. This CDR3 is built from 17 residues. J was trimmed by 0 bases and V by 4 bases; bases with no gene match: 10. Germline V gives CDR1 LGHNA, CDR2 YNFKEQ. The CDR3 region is CASSPLVWRESTDTQYF. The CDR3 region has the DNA TGTGCCAGCAGCCCCCTGGTGTGGCGGGAGAGCACAGATACGCAGTATTTT.

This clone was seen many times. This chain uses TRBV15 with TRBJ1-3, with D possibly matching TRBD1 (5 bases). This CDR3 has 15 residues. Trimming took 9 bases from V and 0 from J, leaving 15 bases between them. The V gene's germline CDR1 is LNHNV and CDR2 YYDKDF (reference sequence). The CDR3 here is CATGTAQRSGNTIYF. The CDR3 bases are TGTGCCACAGGGACCGCACAACGCTCTGGAAACACCATATATTTT.

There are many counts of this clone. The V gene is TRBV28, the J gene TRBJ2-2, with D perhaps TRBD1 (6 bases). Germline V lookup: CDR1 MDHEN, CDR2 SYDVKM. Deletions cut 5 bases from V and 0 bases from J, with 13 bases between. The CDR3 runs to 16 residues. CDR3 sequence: CASSPNDRSNTGELFF. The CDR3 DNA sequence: TGTGCCAGCAGTCCCAACGACAGGTCGAACACCGGGGAGCTGTTTTTT.

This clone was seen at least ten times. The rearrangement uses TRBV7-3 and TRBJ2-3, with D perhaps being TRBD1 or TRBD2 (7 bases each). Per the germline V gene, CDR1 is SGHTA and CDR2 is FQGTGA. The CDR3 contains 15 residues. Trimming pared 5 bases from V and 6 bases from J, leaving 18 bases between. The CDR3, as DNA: TGTGCCAGCAGCACTGCAGGGGGGAGGGCGGATACGCAGTATTTT. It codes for CASSTAGGRADTQYF.

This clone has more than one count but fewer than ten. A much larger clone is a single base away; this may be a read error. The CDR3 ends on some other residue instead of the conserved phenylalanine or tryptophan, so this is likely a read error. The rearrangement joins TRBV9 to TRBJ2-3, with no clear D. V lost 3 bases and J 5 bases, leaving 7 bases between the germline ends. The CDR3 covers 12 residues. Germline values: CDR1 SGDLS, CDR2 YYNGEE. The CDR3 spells CASSAEVDTQYL. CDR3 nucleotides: TGTGCCAGCAGCGCCGAAGTAGATACGCAGTATCTT.

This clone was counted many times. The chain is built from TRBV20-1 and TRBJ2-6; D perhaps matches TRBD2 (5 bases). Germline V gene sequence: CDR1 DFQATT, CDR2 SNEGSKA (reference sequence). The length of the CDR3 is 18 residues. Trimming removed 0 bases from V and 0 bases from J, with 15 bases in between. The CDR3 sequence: CSARDKGLASSGANVLTF. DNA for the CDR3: TGCAGTGCTAGAGATAAAGGACTCGCAAGCTCTGGGGCCAACGTCCTGACTTTC.

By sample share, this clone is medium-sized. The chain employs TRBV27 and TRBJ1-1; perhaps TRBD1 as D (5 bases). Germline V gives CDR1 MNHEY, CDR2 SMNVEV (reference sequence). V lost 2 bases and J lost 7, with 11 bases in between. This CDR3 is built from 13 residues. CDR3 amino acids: CASSLGWGIEAFF. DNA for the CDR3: TGTGCCAGCAGTTTAGGGTGGGGGATTGAAGCTTTCTTT.

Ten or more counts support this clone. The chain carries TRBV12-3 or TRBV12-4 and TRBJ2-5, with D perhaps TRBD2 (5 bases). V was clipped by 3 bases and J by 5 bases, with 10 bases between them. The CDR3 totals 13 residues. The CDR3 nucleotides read TGTGCCAGCAGTTTCTTGGAGGAGGAGACCCAGTACTTC. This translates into CASSFLEEETQYF.

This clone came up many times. The CDR3 DNA follows: TGTGCCACCAGTGATGGCTCGGGACAGGGCCACTATGGCTACACCTTC. Residues: CATSDGSGQGHYGYTF. This chain joins TRBV24-1 and TRBJ1-2, with 9 bases identical to TRBD1. The CDR3 sequence is 16 residues long. V lost 3 bases to trimming and J lost 3 bases; unmatched junction nucleotides: 7. Germline V gives CDR1 KGHDR, CDR2 SFDVKD.

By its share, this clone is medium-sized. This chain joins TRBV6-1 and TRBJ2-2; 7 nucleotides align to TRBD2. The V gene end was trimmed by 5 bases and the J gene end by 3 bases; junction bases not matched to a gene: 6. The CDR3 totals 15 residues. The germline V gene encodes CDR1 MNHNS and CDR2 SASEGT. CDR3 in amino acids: CASSSTGGYTGELFF. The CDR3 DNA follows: TGTGCCAGCAGTTCGACGGGGGGATACACCGGGGAGCTGTTTTTT.

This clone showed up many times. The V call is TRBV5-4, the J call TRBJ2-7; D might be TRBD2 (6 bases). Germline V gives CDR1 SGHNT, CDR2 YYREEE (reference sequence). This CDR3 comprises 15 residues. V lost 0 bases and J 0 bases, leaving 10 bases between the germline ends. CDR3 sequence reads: CASSLAGDVSYEQYF. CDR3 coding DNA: TGTGCCAGCAGCTTGGCGGGGGACGTCTCCTACGAGCAGTACTTC.

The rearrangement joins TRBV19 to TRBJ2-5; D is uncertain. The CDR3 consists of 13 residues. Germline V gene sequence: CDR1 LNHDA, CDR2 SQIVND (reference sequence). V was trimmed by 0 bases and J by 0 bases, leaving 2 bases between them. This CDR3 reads CASSIDYQETQYF. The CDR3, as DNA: TGTGCCAGTAGTATAGATTACCAAGAGACCCAGTACTTC.

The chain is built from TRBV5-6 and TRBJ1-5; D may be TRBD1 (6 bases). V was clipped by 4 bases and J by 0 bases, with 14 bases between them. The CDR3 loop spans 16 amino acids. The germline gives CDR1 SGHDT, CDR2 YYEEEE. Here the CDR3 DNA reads TGTGCCAGCAGCGTGACAGGAGGCTATAGCAATCAGCCCCAGCATTTT. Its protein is CASSVTGGYSNQPQHF.

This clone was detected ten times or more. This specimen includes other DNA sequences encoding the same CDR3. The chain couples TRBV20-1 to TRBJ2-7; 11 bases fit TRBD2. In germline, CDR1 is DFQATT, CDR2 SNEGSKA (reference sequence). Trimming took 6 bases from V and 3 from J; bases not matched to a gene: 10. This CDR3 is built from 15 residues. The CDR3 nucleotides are TGCAGTGCCCCGGGTAGCGGGAGGGCCGACTACGAGCAGTACTTC. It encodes CSAPGSGRADYEQYF.

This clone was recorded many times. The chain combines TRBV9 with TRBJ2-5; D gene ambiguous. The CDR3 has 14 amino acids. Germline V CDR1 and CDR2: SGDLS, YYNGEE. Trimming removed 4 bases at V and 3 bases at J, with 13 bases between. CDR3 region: CASSPIGREETQYF. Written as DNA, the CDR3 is TGTGCCAGCAGCCCCATAGGTCGAGAAGAGACCCAGTACTTC.

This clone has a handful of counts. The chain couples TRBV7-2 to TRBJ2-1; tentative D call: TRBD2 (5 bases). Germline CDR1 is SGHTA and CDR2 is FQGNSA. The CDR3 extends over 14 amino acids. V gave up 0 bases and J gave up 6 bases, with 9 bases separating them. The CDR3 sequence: CASSLAAGANEQFF. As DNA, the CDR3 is TGTGCCAGCAGCTTAGCGGCGGGTGCCAATGAGCAGTTCTTC.

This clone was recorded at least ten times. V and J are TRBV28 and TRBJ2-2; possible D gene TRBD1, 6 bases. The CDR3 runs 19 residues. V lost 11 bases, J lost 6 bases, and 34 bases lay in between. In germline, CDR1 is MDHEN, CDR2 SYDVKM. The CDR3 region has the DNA TGTGCCGGAAGCCCTCACAGGGAGAGGGGCGGTCTTGAGGCCGGGGAGCTGTTTTTT. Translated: CAGSPHRERGGLEAGELFF.

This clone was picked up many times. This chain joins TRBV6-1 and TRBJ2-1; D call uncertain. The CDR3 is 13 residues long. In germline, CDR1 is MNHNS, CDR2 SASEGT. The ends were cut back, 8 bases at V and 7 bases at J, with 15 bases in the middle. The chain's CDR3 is CASSRSRVNEQFF. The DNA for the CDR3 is TGTGCCAGCTCGAGGTCTAGAGTAAATGAGCAGTTCTTC.